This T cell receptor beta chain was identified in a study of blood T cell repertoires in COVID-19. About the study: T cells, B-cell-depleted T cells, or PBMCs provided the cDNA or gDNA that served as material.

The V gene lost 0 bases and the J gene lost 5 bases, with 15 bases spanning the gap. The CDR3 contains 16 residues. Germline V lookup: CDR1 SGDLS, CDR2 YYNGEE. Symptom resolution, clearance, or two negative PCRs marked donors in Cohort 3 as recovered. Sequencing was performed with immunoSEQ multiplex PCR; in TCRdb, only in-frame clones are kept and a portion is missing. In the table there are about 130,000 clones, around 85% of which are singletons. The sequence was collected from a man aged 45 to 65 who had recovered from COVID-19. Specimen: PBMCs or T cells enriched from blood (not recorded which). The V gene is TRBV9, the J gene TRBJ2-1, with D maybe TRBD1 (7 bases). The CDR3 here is CASSVARGELNNEQFF. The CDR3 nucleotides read TGTGCCAGCAGCGTAGCCAGGGGGGAATTGAACAATGAGCAGTTCTTC.